Listed below are T cell receptor beta chains from one sample, sequenced in a study of T-cell reconstitution after alpha-beta-depleted transplantation in children. One entry per CDR3 protein, called by TCRdb with MiXCR from the PCR reads. Seen here are about 980,000 distinct CDR3 sequences, 25% to 35% observed once, and the top ten hold over 25%. The material sequenced was PBMCs, mostly from graft donor cells, taken 360 days after TCRalphabeta/CD19-depleted stem cell transplant. The source of these receptors is a boy in the first two years of life who had a stem cell transplant for SCID, so the T cells may come from the graft donor. Each CDR3 is given with its conserved first and last residue. The D gene is left open where the match is weak. Expanded clones are given a class, and other clones once, few, many or no size at all.

CDR3 protein	CDR3 DNA	V gene	J gene	D gene	clone size
CASSYSPPGVFGTEAFF	TGTGCCAGCAGTTACTCGCCGCCCGGCGTTTTTGGGACTGAAGCTTTCTTT	TRBV6-5	TRBJ1-1	NA	NA
CASSRGQGIAKNIQYF	TGTGCCAGCAGTAGGGGACAGGGGATAGCCAAAAACATTCAGTACTTC	TRBV27	TRBJ2-4	TRBD1	NA
CSAEGGPTNLYNEQFF	TGCAGTGCCGAGGGGGGGCCTACAAACCTTTACAATGAGCAGTTCTTC	TRBV20-1	TRBJ2-1	NA	few
CASSLKMSSYEQYF	TGCGCCAGCAGCTTGAAAATGAGCTCCTACGAGCAGTACTTC	TRBV5-1	TRBJ2-7	NA	few
CASSYQAGETQYF	TGTGCCAGCAGTTATCAGGCGGGAGAGACCCAGTACTTC	TRBV27	TRBJ2-5	NA	NA
CATSSPFWNEQYF	TGTGCCACCAGCAGCCCCTTCTGGAACGAGCAGTACTTC	TRBV15	TRBJ2-7	NA	NA
CASSLFGPSRGSYNSPLHF	TGTGCCAGCAGTCTCTTCGGCCCCTCGCGAGGGTCCTATAATTCACCCCTCCACTTT	TRBV6-4	TRBJ1-6	NA	few
CASSDSWIGEQFF	TGTGCCAGCAGTGACTCTTGGATTGGTGAGCAGTTCTTC	TRBV6-4	TRBJ2-1	NA	few
CASSQGGRPKNIQYF	TGTGCCAGCAGCCAGGGTGGCCGTCCCAAAAACATTCAGTACTTC	TRBV6-1	TRBJ2-4	NA	NA
CASSDNRAWETQYF	TGTGCCAGCAGTGACAACAGGGCCTGGGAGACCCAGTACTTC	TRBV12-3/TRBV12-4	TRBJ2-5	NA	NA
CASSRVGGGDTQYF	TGTGCCAGCAGCCGGGTTGGAGGAGGAGATACGCAGTATTTT	TRBV12-3/TRBV12-4	TRBJ2-3	NA	NA
CASSPRSPGLAGGRGTGELFF	TGTGCCAGCAGCCCCCGTTCACCGGGACTAGCGGGGGGGCGAGGCACCGGGGAGCTGTTTTTT	TRBV9	TRBJ2-2	TRBD2	NA
CAISGQDNEQFF	TGTGCCATCAGTGGGCAGGACAATGAGCAGTTCTTC	TRBV10-3	TRBJ2-1	NA	NA
CSARRGLVGTDTQYF	TGCAGTGCTAGACGCGGTCTAGTGGGCACAGATACGCAGTATTTT	TRBV20-1	TRBJ2-3	NA	NA
CSSLGGLGGELFF	TGCAGTAGCCTGGGGGGCTTGGGCGGGGAGCTGTTTTTT	TRBV20-1	TRBJ2-2	NA	NA
CSVGPGTKALSGANVLTF	NA	TRBV29-1	TRBJ2-6	NA	NA
CASSQEAGSPYEQYF	TGCGCCAGCAGCCAAGAGGCCGGCTCTCCCTACGAGCAGTACTTC	TRBV4-1	TRBJ2-7	NA	NA